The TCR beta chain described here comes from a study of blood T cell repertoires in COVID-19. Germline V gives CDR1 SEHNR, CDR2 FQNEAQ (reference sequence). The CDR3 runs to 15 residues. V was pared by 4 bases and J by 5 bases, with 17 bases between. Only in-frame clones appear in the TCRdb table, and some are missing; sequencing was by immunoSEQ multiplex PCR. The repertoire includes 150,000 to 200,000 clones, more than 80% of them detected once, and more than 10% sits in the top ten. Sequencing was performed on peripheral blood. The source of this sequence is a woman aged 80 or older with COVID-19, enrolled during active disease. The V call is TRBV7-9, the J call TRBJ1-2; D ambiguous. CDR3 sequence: CASSSSSSAWYGYTF. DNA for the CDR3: TGTGCCAGCAGCTCCTCCTCGAGCGCGTGGTATGGCTACACCTTC.